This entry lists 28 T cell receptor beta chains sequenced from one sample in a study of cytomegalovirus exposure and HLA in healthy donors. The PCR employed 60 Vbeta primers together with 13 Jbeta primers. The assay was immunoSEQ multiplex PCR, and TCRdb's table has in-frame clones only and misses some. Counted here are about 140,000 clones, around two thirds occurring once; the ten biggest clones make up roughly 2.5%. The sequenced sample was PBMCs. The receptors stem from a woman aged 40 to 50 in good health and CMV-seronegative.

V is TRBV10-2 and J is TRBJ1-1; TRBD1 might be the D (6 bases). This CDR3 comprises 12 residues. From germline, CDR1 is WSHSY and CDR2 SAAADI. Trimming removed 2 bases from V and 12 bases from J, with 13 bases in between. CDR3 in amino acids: CASSELRGTTFF. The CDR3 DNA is TGCGCCAGCAGTGAGCTCAGAGGGACAACTTTCTTT.

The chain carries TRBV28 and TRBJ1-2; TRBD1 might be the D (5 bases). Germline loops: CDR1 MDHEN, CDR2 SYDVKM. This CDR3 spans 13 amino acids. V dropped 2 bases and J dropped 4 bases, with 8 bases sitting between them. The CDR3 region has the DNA TGTGCCAGCAGTTTACGGGGGGGCTATGGCTACACCTTC. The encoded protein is CASSLRGGYGYTF.

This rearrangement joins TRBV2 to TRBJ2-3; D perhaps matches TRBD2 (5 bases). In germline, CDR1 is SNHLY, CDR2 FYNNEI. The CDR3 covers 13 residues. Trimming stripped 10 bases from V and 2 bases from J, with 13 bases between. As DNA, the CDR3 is TGTGCCACCACCGACTACATCACAGATACGCAGTATTTT. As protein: CATTDYITDTQYF. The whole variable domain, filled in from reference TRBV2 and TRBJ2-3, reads EPEVTQTPSHQVTQMGQEVILRCVPISNHLYFYWYRQILGQKVEFLVSFYNNEISEKSEIFDDQFSVERPDGSNFTLKIRSTKLEDSAMYFCATTDYITDTQYFGPGTRLTVL.

The CDR3 here is CASSQVRDITRYEQYF. The CDR3 bases are TGCGCCAGCAGCCAAGTCCGGGACATTACTCGGTACGAGCAGTACTTC. The chain has TRBV4-1 and TRBJ2-7; D is perhaps TRBD1 (6 bases). The CDR3 runs to 16 residues. Between the trimmed V and J ends, which lost 1 base and 4 bases, there was a span of 17 bases. Germline lookup yields CDR1 MGHRA and CDR2 YSYEKL.

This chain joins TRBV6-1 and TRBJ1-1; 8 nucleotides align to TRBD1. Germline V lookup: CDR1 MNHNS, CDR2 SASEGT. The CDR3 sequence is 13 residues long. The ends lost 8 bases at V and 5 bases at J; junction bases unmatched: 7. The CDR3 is CASSRTGRTEAFF. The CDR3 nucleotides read TGTGCCAGCTCCCGGACAGGGAGGACTGAAGCTTTCTTT.

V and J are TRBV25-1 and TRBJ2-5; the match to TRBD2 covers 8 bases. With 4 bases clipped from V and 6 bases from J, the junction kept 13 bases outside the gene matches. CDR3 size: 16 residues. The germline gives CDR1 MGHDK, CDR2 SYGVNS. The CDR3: CASSVDPGLGGKTQYF. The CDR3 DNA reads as TGTGCCAGCAGTGTAGACCCGGGACTAGGAGGAAAGACCCAGTACTTC.

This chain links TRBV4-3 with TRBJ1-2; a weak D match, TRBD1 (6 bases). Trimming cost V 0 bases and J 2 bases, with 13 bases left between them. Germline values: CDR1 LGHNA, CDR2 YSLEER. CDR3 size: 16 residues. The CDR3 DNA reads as TGCGCCAGCAGCCAAGATCAGGGGATCTCCAACTATGGCTACACCTTC. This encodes CASSQDQGISNYGYTF.

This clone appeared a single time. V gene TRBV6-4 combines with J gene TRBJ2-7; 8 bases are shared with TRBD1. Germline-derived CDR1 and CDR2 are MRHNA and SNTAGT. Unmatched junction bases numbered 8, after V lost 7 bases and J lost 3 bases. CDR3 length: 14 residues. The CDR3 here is CASIPGQADYEQYF. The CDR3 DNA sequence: TGTGCCAGCATTCCGGGACAGGCGGACTACGAGCAGTACTTC.

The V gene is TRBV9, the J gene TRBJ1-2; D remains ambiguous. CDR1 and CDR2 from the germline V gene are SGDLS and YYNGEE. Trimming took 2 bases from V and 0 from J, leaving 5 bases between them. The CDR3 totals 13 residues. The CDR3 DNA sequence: TGTGCCAGCAGCGTGAACACTAACTATGGCTACACCTTC. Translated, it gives CASSVNTNYGYTF.

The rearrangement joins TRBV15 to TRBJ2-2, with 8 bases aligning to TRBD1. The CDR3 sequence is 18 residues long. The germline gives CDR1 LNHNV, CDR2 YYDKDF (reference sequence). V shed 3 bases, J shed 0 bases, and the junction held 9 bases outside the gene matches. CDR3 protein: CATSSDWEQGANTGELFF. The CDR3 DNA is TGTGCCACCAGCAGCGATTGGGAACAGGGGGCGAACACCGGGGAGCTGTTTTTT.

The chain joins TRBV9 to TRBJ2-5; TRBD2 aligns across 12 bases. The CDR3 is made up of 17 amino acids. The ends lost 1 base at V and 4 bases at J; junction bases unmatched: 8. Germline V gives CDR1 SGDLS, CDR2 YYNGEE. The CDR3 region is CASSVRPLAGGRETQYF. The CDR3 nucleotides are TGTGCCAGCAGCGTAAGACCCCTAGCGGGGGGGCGAGAGACCCAGTACTTC.

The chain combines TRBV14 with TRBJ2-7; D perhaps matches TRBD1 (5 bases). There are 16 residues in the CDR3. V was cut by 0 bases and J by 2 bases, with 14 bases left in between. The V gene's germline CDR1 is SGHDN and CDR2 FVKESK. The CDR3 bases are TGTGCCAGCAGCCAAGATTCGCAGGGAACCACCTACGAGCAGTACTTC. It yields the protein CASSQDSQGTTYEQYF.

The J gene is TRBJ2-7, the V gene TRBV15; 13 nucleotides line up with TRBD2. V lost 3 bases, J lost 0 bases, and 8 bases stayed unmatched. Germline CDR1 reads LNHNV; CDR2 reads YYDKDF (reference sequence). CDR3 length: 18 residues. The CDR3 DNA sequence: TGTGCCACCAGCAGGGAGGGACTAGCGGGGCTCCCCTCCTACGAGCAGTACTTC. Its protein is CATSREGLAGLPSYEQYF.

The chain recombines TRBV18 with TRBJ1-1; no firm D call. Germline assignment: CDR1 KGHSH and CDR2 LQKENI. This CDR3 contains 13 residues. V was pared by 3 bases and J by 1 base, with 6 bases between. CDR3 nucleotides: TGTGCCAGCTCACCGCAGGAGAACACTGAAGCTTTCTTT. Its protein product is CASSPQENTEAFF.

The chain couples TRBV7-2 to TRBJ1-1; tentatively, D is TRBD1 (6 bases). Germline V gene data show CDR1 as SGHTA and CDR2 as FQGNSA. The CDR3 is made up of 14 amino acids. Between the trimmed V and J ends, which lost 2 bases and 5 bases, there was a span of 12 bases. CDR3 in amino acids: CASSLRKGETEAFF. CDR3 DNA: TGTGCCAGCAGCTTAAGGAAGGGGGAAACTGAAGCTTTCTTT.

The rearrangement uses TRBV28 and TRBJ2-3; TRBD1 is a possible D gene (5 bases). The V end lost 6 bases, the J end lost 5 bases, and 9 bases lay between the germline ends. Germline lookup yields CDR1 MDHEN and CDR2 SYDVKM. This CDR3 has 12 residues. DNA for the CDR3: TGTGCCAGCAGCTCAGGGTTAGATACGCAGTATTTT. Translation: CASSSGLDTQYF.

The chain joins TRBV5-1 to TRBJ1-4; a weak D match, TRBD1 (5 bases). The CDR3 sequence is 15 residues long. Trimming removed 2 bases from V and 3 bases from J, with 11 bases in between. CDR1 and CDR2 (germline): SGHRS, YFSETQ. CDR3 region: CASSFKRGANEKLFF. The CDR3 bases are TGCGCCAGCAGCTTTAAGCGGGGGGCTAATGAAAAACTGTTTTTT.

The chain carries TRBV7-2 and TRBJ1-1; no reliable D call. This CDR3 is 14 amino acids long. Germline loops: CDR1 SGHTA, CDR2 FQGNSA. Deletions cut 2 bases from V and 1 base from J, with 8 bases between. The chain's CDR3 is CASSLFGGNTEAFF. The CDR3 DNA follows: TGTGCCAGCAGCTTATTCGGAGGGAACACTGAAGCTTTCTTT.

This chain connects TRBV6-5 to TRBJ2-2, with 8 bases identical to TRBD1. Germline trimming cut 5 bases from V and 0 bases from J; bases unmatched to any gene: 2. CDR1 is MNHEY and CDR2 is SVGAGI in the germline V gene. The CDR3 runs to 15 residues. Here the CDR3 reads CASSQGAANTGELFF. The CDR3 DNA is TGTGCCAGCAGTCAGGGGGCTGCGAACACCGGGGAGCTGTTTTTT.

The CDR3 region has the DNA TGCGCCAGCAGCTTGGAACAATCTGAGCAGTTCTTC. Translating gives CASSLEQSEQFF. The chain has TRBV5-1 and TRBJ2-1; D unclear. V gave up 0 bases and J gave up 9 bases, with 7 bases separating them. The germline gives CDR1 SGHRS, CDR2 YFSETQ. There are 12 residues in the CDR3.

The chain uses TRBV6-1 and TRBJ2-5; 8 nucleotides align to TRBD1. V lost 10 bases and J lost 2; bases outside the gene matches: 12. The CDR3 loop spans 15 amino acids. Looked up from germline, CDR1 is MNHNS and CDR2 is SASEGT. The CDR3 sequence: CAIAKKRQGQETQYF. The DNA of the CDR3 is TGTGCCATCGCAAAGAAGAGACAGGGGCAAGAGACCCAGTACTTC.

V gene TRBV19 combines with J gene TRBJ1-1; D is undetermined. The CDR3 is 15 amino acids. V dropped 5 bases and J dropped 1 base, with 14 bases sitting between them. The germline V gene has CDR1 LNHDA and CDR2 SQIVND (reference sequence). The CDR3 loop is CASSPLGSGNTEAFF. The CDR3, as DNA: TGTGCCAGTAGTCCCTTAGGATCGGGGAACACTGAAGCTTTCTTT.

In DNA, the CDR3 is TGTGCCAGCAGTGAAAGGGGAGGGATATTTAACTATGGCTACACCTTC. This sequence encodes CASSERGGIFNYGYTF. This sequence joins TRBV6-1 and TRBJ1-2, with D perhaps TRBD1 (5 bases). The CDR3 has 16 amino acids. In germline, CDR1 is MNHNS, CDR2 SASEGT. V was pared by 2 bases and J by 1 base, with 14 bases between.

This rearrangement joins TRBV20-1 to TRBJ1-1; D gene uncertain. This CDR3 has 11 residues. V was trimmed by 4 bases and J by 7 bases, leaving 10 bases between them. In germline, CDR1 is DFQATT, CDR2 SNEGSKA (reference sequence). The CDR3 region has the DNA TGCAGTGCTATAGAACCGGGTGAAGCTTTCTTT. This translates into CSAIEPGEAFF.

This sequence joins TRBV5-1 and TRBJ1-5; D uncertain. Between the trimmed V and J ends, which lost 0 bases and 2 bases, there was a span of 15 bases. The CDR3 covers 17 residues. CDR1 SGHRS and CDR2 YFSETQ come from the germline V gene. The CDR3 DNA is TGCGCCAGCAGCTTGGCCCCCGACGGAGCGGGCAATCAGCCCCAGCATTTT. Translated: CASSLAPDGAGNQPQHF.

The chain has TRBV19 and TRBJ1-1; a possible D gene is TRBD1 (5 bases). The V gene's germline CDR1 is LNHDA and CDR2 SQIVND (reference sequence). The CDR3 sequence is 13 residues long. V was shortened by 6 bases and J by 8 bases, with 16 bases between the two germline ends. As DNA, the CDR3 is TGTGCCAGTAGCCCGCGGGGGAGGGCCGAAGCTTTCTTT. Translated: CASSPRGRAEAFF.

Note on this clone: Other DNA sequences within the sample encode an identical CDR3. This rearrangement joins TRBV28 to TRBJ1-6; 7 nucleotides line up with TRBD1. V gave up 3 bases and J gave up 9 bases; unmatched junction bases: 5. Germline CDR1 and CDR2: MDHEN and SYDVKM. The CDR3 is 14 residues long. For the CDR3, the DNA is TGTGCCAGCAGTTTTGGGGACAGCCGTTCACCCCTCCACTTT. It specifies CASSFGDSRSPLHF.

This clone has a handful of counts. The CDR3 loop is CASRRQATQYF. The CDR3 DNA is TGTGCCAGCAGAAGACAGGCGACGCAGTATTTT. This chain joins TRBV11-2 and TRBJ2-3; D perhaps matches TRBD1 (6 bases). The CDR3 is 11 amino acids. The V and J ends lost 6 bases and 9 bases respectively, with 10 bases between them. In germline, CDR1 is SGHAT, CDR2 FQNNGV.